These T cell receptor beta chains were read from a single sample in a study of radiation and T cells in renal cell carcinoma. TCRdb keeps only in-frame clones here, not all; method: immunoSEQ multiplex PCR. The sample has 110,000 to 150,000 clones, 70% to 90% seen once. The specimen comprised blood, sampled from a patient whose treatment included radiotherapy and nephrectomy. Receptor source: a woman between 45 and 60 years old with renal cell carcinoma. CDR3s include the opening cysteine and the closing phenylalanine or tryptophan. A D gene is named only where the DNA matches it firmly. For some rows the clone size is stated as once, few or many, or as a class when expanded; others skip it.

>.|TRBJ2-1|TRBV27|.
CASSLRGVDEQFF
TGTGCCAGCAGTTTGAGGGGGGTGGATGAGCAGTTCTTC
>.|TRBJ2-1|TRBV4-1|.
CASSQEASNEQFF
TGCGCCAGCAGCCAAGAAGCCAGCAATGAGCAGTTCTTC
>.|TRBJ2-6|TRBV30|once
CAWSGPSRGANVLTF
TGTGCCTGGAGTGGGCCGTCCCGTGGGGCCAACGTCCTGACTTTC
>.|TRBJ2-5|TRBV18|.
CASSPSSRGQETQYF
TGTGCCAGCTCACCAAGTTCACGGGGGCAAGAGACCCAGTACTTC
>.|TRBJ1-3|TRBV4-1|.
CASSPPNLSSGNTIYF
TGCGCCAGCAGCCCACCCAACCTTTCCTCTGGAAACACCATATATTTT
>.|TRBJ1-6|TRBV6-5|few
CASSYGVNSPLHF
TGTGCCAGCAGTTACGGGGTTAATTCACCCCTCCACTTT
>.|TRBJ2-2|TRBV5-6|.
CASSPAYGDSNTGELFF
TGTGCCAGCAGCCCCGCCTACGGGGATTCGAACACCGGGGAGCTGTTTTTT
>.|TRBJ2-7|TRBV5-6|.
CASSRRDSFSYEQYF
TGTGCCAGCAGCAGGCGGGACAGTTTTTCCTACGAGCAGTACTTC
>.|TRBJ2-1|TRBV28|.
CASSSQTGWGMDEQFF
TGTGCCAGCAGTTCACAAACAGGGTGGGGGATGGATGAGCAGTTCTTC
>.|TRBJ2-5|TRBV28|.
CASSLSGDGSRRETQYF
TGTGCCAGCAGTCTGTCGGGCGATGGGAGTCGTCGAGAGACCCAGTACTTC
>TRBD2|TRBJ2-7|TRBV7-2|.
CASSPTGPAGGYEQYF
TGTGCCAGCAGCCCGACCGGACCGGCGGGAGGCTACGAGCAGTACTTC
>TRBD1|TRBJ1-2|TRBV6-5|.
CATRRDRGHYGYTF
TGTGCTACACGGCGGGACAGGGGCCACTATGGCTACACCTTC
>TRBD2|TRBJ2-3|TRBV9|.
CASSSQQGLASTDTQYF
TGTGCCAGCAGCTCCCAACAAGGACTAGCGTCCACAGATACGCAGTATTTT
>TRBD1|TRBJ2-7|TRBV11-2|.
CASSLEGRTGADEQYF
TGTGCCAGCAGTCTAGAGGGTAGGACAGGGGCCGACGAGCAGTACTTC
>.|TRBJ1-1|TRBV30|.
CAWNEGESPEAFF
TGTGCCTGGAACGAGGGAGAATCCCCTGAAGCTTTCTTT
>.|TRBJ1-2|TRBV15|.
CATSRDRGALGYTF
TGTGCCACCAGCAGAGATCGGGGGGCTTTGGGCTACACCTTC
>TRBD1|TRBJ1-2|TRBV27|.
CASSWTGDGYTF
TGTGCCAGCAGCTGGACAGGGGATGGCTACACCTTC
>.|TRBJ1-1|TRBV9|few
CASSTSTGTEAFF
TGTGCCAGCAGCACCTCAACGGGGACTGAAGCTTTCTTT
>.|TRBJ1-1|TRBV6-6|.
CASSPRADTEAFF
TGTGCCAGCAGCCCCAGAGCGGACACTGAAGCTTTCTTT
>.|TRBJ1-2|TRBV2|.
CASAGGVFNYGYTF
TGTGCCAGCGCGGGTGGGGTTTTTAACTATGGCTACACCTTC
>.|TRBJ1-4|TRBV6-5|few
CASSLERGREKLFF
TGTGCCAGCAGTTTAGAACGGGGGAGAGAAAAACTGTTTTTT
>TRBD2|TRBJ2-5|TRBV5-4|.
CASSLELAGNQETQYF
TGTGCCAGCAGCTTGGAACTAGCGGGGAATCAAGAGACCCAGTACTTC
>.|TRBJ2-3|TRBV2|.
CASSVRPGGGSTDTQYF
TGTGCCAGCAGCGTCCGCCCGGGTGGGGGGAGCACAGATACGCAGTATTTT
>.|TRBJ2-7|TRBV5-6|.
CASSSISPRQYF
TGTGCCAGCAGCTCAATATCACCTAGGCAGTACTTC